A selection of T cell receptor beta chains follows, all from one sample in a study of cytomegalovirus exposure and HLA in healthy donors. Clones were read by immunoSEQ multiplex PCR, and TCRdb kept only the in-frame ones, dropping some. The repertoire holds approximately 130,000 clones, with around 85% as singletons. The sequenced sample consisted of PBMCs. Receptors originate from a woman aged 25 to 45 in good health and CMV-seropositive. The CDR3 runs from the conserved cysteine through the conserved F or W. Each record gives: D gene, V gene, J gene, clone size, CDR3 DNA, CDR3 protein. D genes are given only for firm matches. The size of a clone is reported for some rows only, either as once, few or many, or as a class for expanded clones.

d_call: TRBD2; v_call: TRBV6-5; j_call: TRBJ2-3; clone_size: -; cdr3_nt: TGTGCCAGCAAGACTAGCGGAGCTAGCACAGATACGCAGTATTTT; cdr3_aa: CASKTSGASTDTQYF
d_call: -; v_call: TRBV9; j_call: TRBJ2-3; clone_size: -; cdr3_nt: TGTGCCAGCAGCGAGGGGGGGGCGCGGATGGATACGCAGTATTTT; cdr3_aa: CASSEGGARMDTQYF
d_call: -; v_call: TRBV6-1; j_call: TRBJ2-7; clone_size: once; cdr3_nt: TGTGCCAGCAGGGGCTCCGGGACACCTTCCTACGAGCAGTACTTC; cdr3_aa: CASRGSGTPSYEQYF
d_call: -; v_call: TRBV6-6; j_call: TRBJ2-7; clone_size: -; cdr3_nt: TGTGCCAGCAGTTACTCGAGAGGCAACGAGCAGTACTTC; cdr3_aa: CASSYSRGNEQYF
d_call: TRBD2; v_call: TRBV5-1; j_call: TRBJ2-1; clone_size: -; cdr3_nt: TGCGCCAGCAGCCCGGCGGGAGGGGGGGCGGGTGAGCAGTTCTTC; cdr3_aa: CASSPAGGGAGEQFF
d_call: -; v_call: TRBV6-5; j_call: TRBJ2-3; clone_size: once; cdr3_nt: TGTGCCAGCAGTTACCTTCCCAGCGGCACAGATACGCAGTATTTT; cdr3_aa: CASSYLPSGTDTQYF
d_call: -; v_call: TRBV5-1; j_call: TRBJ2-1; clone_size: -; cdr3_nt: TGCGCCAGCAGCTTGGCCAGGAACAGCTACAATGAGCAGTTCTTC; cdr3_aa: CASSLARNSYNEQFF
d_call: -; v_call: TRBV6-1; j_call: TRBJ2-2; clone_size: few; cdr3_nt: TGTGCCAGCAGTTCCGACAGTGCGAACACCGGGGAGCTGTTTTTT; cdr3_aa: CASSSDSANTGELFF
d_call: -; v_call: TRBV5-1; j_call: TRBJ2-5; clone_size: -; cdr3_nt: TGCGCCAGCAGCTTGTCACCGGGAGAGACCCAGTACTTC; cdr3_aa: CASSLSPGETQYF
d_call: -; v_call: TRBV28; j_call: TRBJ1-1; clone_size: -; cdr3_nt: TGTGCCAGCAGTTTCGGTTCCCGCGAAGCTTTCTTT; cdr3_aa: CASSFGSREAFF
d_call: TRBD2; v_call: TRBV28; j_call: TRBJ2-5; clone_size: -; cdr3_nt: TGTGCCAGCAGCTCCGGGACTAGCAGGGGGACCCAGTACTTC; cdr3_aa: CASSSGTSRGTQYF
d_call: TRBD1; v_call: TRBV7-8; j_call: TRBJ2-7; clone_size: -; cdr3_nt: TGTGCCAGCAGCTGGGACAGGGGTAGCTACGAGCAGTACTTC; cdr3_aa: CASSWDRGSYEQYF
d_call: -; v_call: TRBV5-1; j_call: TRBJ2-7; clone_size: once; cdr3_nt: TGCGCCAGCAGCTCGGCCCCTACGGGGAATACCTACGAGCAGTACTTC; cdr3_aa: CASSSAPTGNTYEQYF
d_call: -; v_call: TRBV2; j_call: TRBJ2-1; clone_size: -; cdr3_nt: TGTGCCAGCAGTGAAATAACGGGAGCGGCCAGTGAGCAGTTCTTC; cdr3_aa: CASSEITGAASEQFF
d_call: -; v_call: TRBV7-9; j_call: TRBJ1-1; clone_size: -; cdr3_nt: TGTGCCAGCAGCTTTCAGCGGACTGAAGCTTTCTTT; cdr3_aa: CASSFQRTEAFF
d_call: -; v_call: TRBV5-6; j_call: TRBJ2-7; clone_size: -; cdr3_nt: TGTGCCAGCAGCTTGCAGCCAGGGGGGCGCTACGAGCAGTACTTC; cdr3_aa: CASSLQPGGRYEQYF
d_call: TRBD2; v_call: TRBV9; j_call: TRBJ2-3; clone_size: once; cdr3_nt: TGTGCCAGCAGCGCCCAAAGATGGGCGGGAGGATCTAGCACAGATACGCAGTATTTT; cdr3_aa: CASSAQRWAGGSSTDTQYF
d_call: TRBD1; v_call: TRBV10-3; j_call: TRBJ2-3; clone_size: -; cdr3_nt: TGTGCCATCAGTGAGTCGGCGACAGGGACCACAGATACGCAGTATTTT; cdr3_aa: CAISESATGTTDTQYF
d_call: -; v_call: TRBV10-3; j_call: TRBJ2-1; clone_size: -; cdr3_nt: TGTGCCATCAGTGAGTCGGTAGCCGTGTACAATGAGCAGTTCTTC; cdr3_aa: CAISESVAVYNEQFF
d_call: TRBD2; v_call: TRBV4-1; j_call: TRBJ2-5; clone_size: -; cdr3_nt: TGCGCCAGCAGCCTAGGACTAGCGGGAGGAGGGGCCGGAGAGACCCAGTACTTC; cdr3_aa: CASSLGLAGGGAGETQYF
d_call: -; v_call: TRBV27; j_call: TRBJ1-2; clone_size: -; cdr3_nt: TGTGCCAGCAGTTTATCGTTCGTCCGGACAGATGCCTCTGGCTACACCTTC; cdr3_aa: CASSLSFVRTDASGYTF
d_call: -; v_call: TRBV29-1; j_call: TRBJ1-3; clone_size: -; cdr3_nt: TGCAGCGTCAACCACGGCTCTGGAAACACCATATATTTT; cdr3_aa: CSVNHGSGNTIYF
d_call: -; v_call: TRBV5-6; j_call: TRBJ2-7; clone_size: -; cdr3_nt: TGTGCCAGCAGCTTGGCGGGGGGCCACGAGCAGTACTTC; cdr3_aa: CASSLAGGHEQYF
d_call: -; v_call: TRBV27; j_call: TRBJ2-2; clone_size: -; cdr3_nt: TGTGCCAGCAGTTTGGCGGGGTCGTCCACCGGGGAGCTGTTTTTT; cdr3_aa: CASSLAGSSTGELFF
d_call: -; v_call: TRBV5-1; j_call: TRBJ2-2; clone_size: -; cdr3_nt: TGCGCCAGCACACCACAACCCAGGGGTACGGACACCGGGGAGCTGTTTTTT; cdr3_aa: CASTPQPRGTDTGELFF
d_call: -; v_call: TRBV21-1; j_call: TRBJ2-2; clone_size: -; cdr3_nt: TGTGCCAGCAGCAACGTAGGGGCCGGGGAGCTGTTTTTT; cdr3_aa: CASSNVGAGELFF
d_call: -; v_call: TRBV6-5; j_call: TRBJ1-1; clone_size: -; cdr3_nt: TGTGCCAGCAGTTACAGCCCAGGGGTAACTGAAGCTTTCTTT; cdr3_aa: CASSYSPGVTEAFF
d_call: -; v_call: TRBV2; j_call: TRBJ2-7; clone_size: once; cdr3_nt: TGTGCCAGCGAAGGGGGTGGCGAGCAGTACTTC; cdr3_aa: CASEGGGEQYF
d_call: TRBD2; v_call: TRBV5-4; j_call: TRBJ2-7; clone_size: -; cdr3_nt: TGTGCCAGCAGCTTCGGGAGGGCAGGGGTCTACGAGCAGTACTTC; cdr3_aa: CASSFGRAGVYEQYF
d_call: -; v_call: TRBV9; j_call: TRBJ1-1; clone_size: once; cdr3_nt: TGTGCCAGCAGCGTAGGGGTGAGGTCAGGGCGGAGAGGCACTGAAGCTTTCTTT; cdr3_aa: CASSVGVRSGRRGTEAFF
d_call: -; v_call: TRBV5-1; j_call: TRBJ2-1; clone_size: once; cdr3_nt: TGCGCCAGCAGCTGGGACTCCTCAACCCACTACAATGAGCAGTTCTTC; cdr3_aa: CASSWDSSTHYNEQFF
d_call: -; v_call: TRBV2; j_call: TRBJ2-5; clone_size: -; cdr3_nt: TGTGCCAGCAGTGGCCCCTCAGGGGCAGGAGAGACCCAGTACTTC; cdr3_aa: CASSGPSGAGETQYF
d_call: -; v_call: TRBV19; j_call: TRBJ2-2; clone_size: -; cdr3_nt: TGTGCCAGTAGTATACTGGCAGGGCCTCTGGGGGGGGAGCTGTTTTTT; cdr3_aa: CASSILAGPLGGELFF
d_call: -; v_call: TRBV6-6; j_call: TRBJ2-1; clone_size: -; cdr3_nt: TGTGCCAGCAGTTACACCCCTGAGAATGAGCAGTTCTTC; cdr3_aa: CASSYTPENEQFF
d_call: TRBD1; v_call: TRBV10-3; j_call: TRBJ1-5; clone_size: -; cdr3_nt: TGTGCCATCTCGGCAGGGGGCTCATTTGAGCCCCAGCATTTT; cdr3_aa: CAISAGGSFEPQHF
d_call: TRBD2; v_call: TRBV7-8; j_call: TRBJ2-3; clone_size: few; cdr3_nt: TGTGCCAGCAAAGGGGGCGGGGGGGCCGGTACGCAGTATTTT; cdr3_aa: CASKGGGGAGTQYF
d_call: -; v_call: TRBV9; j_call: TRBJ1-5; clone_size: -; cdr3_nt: TGTGCCAGCAGCGAGGGTGGGGGCTCCAATCAGCCCCAGCATTTT; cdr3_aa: CASSEGGGSNQPQHF
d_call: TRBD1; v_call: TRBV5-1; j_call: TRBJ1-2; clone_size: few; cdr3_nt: TGCGCCAGCAGCTTGACAGGGGACTATGGCTACACCTTC; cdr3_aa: CASSLTGDYGYTF
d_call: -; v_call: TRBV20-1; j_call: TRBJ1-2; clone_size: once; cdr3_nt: TGCAGTGCCTTTGACAGATATGGCTACACCTTC; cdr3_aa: CSAFDRYGYTF
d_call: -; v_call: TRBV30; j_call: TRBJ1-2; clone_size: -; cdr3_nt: TGTGCCTGGAGTGACGGGAATCATGGCTACACCTTC; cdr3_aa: CAWSDGNHGYTF
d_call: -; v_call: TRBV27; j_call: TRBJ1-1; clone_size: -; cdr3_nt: TGTGCCAGCAGCCAAATCCTAGGGAACACTGAAGCTTTCTTT; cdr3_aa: CASSQILGNTEAFF
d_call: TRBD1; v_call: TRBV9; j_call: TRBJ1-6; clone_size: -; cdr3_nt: TGTGCCAGCAGCGTAGTTCCAGGGGGCAATTCACCCCTCCACTTT; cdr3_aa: CASSVVPGGNSPLHF
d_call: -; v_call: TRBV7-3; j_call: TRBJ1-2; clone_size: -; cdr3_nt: TGTGCCAGCAGTCCTACAGGGTTAAGTGGCTACACCTTC; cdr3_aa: CASSPTGLSGYTF
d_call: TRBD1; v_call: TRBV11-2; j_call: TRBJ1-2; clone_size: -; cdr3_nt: TGTGCCAGCAGGTCGCCCGGGACAGGGAAAGGGGTAGGGTATGGCTACACCTTC; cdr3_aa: CASRSPGTGKGVGYGYTF
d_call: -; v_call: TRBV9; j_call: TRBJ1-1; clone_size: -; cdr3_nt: TGTGCCAGCAGCGTAGAGGCGGGGAGCACTGAAGCTTTCTTT; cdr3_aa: CASSVEAGSTEAFF